Following are 20 T cell receptor beta chains from one sample sequenced in a study of blood T cell repertoires in COVID-19. Measured with immunoSEQ multiplex PCR; TCRdb has only the in-frame clones, and not every one. This sample has tens of thousands of clones, with 75% found just once. Sequencing was performed on peripheral blood. The receptors originated from a woman between 45 and 65 years old with acute or convalescent COVID-19.

The genes are TRBV5-4 and TRBJ2-1; 7 positions match TRBD2. Per germline, CDR1 SGHNT and CDR2 YYREEE (reference sequence). The CDR3 spans 15 residues. V dropped 0 bases and J dropped 4; count of bases not matched to a gene: 4. CDR3 sequence: CASSLARGSYNEQFF. CDR3 nucleotide sequence: TGTGCCAGCAGCTTGGCGCGGGGGAGTTACAATGAGCAGTTCTTC.

This clone was seen only once. The chain uses TRBV11-2 and TRBJ1-1; no reliable D call. Germline V gene data show CDR1 as SGHAT and CDR2 as FQNNGV. V was clipped by 3 bases and J by 2 bases, with 7 bases between them. This CDR3 comprises 13 residues. The CDR3 DNA follows: TGTGCCAGCAGCTTTGCGGAAAACACTGAAGCTTTCTTT. This encodes CASSFAENTEAFF.

This chain joins TRBV7-6 and TRBJ1-6; 7 bases map to TRBD1. Germline values: CDR1 SGHVS, CDR2 FNYEAQ. The trim removed 0 bases at V and 10 bases at J, leaving 6 bases unmatched. The CDR3 has 15 residues. Here the CDR3 DNA reads TGTGCCAGCAGCTTAGCGAGACAGGGAAGGTCACCCCTCCACTTT. Translated, it gives CASSLARQGRSPLHF.

This rearrangement joins TRBV3-1 (or the pseudogene TRBV3-2) to TRBJ2-7; TRBD2 matches at 8 bases. The germline CDR1 and CDR2 sequences are LGHDT and YNNKEL (reference sequence). The CDR3 is 14 residues long. V was clipped by 1 base and J by 5 bases; unmatched bases: 4. In DNA form, the CDR3 reads TGTGCCAGCAGCCAAGCGGGGGGGCTCCACGAGCAGTACTTC. It yields the protein CASSQAGGLHEQYF.

The J gene is TRBJ2-3, the V gene TRBV2, with 7 bases identical to TRBD2. V shed 4 bases, J shed 2 bases, and the junction held 9 bases outside the gene matches. The CDR3 runs 16 residues. The germline gives CDR1 SNHLY, CDR2 FYNNEI. CDR3 sequence reads: CASSGVSGPPTDTQYF. The CDR3, as DNA: TGTGCCAGCAGTGGGGTTAGCGGGCCCCCCACAGATACGCAGTATTTT.

This clone was seen once. This chain connects TRBV27 to TRBJ1-1, with 7 bases identical to TRBD1. The CDR3 is 13 residues long. The germline V gene encodes CDR1 MNHEY and CDR2 SMNVEV (reference sequence). The trim removed 6 bases at V and 4 bases at J, leaving 5 bases unmatched. CDR3 DNA sequence: TGTGCCAGCAGCCTTGGGACAGCCACTGAAGCTTTCTTT. As protein: CASSLGTATEAFF.

The chain has TRBV5-1 and TRBJ2-7, with 9 nucleotides matching TRBD2. CDR1 and CDR2 (germline): SGHRS, YFSETQ. J was trimmed by 6 bases and V by 5 bases; bases with no gene match: 6. The CDR3 sequence is 13 residues long. The DNA of the CDR3 is TGCGCCAGCAGTCCCGGGACTAGCCGCGAGCAGTACTTC. Protein: CASSPGTSREQYF. Looking up the rest from reference TRBV5-1 and TRBJ2-7 gives the full variable domain: KAGVTQTPRYLIKTRGQQVTLSCSPISGHRSVSWYQQTPGQGLQFLFEYFSETQRNKGNFPGRFSGRQFSNSRSEMNVSTLELGDSALYLCASSPGTSREQYFGPGTRLTVT.

In its sample, this clone was seen a few times. The V and J genes are TRBV27 and TRBJ1-1, with 8 bases lining up with TRBD1. Per the germline V gene, CDR1 is MNHEY and CDR2 is SMNVEV (reference sequence). The CDR3 runs to 14 residues. Unmatched junction bases numbered 8, after V lost 7 bases and J lost 4 bases. CDR3 sequence: CASTGQGGFTEAFF. The CDR3 nucleotides read TGTGCCAGCACCGGACAGGGTGGCTTCACTGAAGCTTTCTTT.

This clone was found a few times. The chain links TRBV7-6 to TRBJ1-3, with D unclear. The germline V gene encodes CDR1 SGHVS and CDR2 FNYEAQ. V dropped 2 bases and J dropped 0 bases, with 5 bases sitting between them. This CDR3 comprises 14 residues. The CDR3 region is CASSLFGSGNTIYF. CDR3 DNA sequence: TGTGCCAGCAGCTTATTCGGCTCTGGAAACACCATATATTTT. Complete variable domain (other parts from reference TRBV7-6 and TRBJ1-3): GAGVSQSPRYKVTKRGQDVALRCDPISGHVSLYWYRQALGQGPEFLTYFNYEAQQDKSGLPNDRFSAERPEGSISTLTIQRTEQRDSAMYRCASSLFGSGNTIYFGEGSWLTVV.

V gene TRBV6-2 or TRBV6-3 combines with J gene TRBJ2-5, with 13 positions matching TRBD2. This CDR3 spans 18 amino acids. In germline, CDR1 is MNHEY, CDR2 SVGEGT. V lost 0 bases to trimming and J lost 1 base; unmatched junction nucleotides: 5. Written as DNA, the CDR3 is TGTGCCAGCAGTTACTCGATTTGGACTAGCGGGAGCCAAGAGACCCAGTACTTC. It specifies CASSYSIWTSGSQETQYF.

This clone appeared a single time. This chain connects TRBV5-1 to TRBJ2-3, with a tentative D call TRBD2 (6 bases). V lost 0 bases to trimming and J lost 4 bases, with 12 bases between them. This CDR3 is 15 amino acids long. Germline V gene sequence: CDR1 SGHRS, CDR2 YFSETQ. Here the CDR3 reads CASSLDVAESDTQYF. CDR3 nucleotides: TGCGCCAGCAGCTTGGACGTAGCGGAGTCAGATACGCAGTATTTT. The whole variable domain, remainder taken from reference TRBV5-1 and TRBJ2-3, is KAGVTQTPRYLIKTRGQQVTLSCSPISGHRSVSWYQQTPGQGLQFLFEYFSETQRNKGNFPGRFSGRQFSNSRSEMNVSTLELGDSALYLCASSLDVAESDTQYFGPGTRLTVL.

The chain uses TRBV3-1 (or the pseudogene TRBV3-2) and TRBJ2-3, with 13 bases matching TRBD2. CDR3 length: 17 residues. Unmatched junction bases numbered 10, after V lost 4 bases and J lost 6 bases. The germline CDR1 and CDR2 sequences are LGHDT and YNNKEL (reference sequence). DNA of the CDR3: TGTGCCAGCAGCCTTGGTTTAGGACTAGCGGGGGCTGATACGCAGTATTTT. This translates into CASSLGLGLAGADTQYF.

J is TRBJ1-2 and V is TRBV12-3 or TRBV12-4; a weak D match, TRBD1 (5 bases). The CDR3 consists of 13 residues. Trimming took off 4 bases at V and 7 bases at J, with 13 bases between the two ends. The CDR3 region has the DNA TGTGCCAGCAGTTCCTCTGGCGGGGCTGGCTACACCTTC. Translating gives CASSSSGGAGYTF.

The chain uses TRBV28 and TRBJ2-1; TRBD2 agrees at 9 bases. In germline, CDR1 is MDHEN, CDR2 SYDVKM. V was pared by 3 bases and J by 7 bases, with 4 bases of the junction left unmatched. The length of the CDR3 is 14 residues. The CDR3 region is CASSFELAGNEQFF. CDR3 DNA sequence: TGTGCCAGCAGTTTCGAGCTAGCGGGGAATGAGCAGTTCTTC.

This clone was seen once. This chain connects TRBV19 to TRBJ1-1, with unresolved D. The CDR3 is 14 amino acids. V lost 2 bases and J 1 base, leaving 8 bases between the germline ends. Germline V gene lookup returns CDR1 LNHDA and CDR2 SQIVND (reference sequence). CDR3 region: CASSILAGNTEAFF. CDR3 DNA: TGTGCCAGTAGTATACTAGCTGGGAACACTGAAGCTTTCTTT.

In its sample, this clone was seen a few times. In nucleotides, the CDR3 is TGTGCCAGCAGCTTTGGACAGGGGGCGCTGGGCACTGAAGCTTTCTTT. It specifies CASSFGQGALGTEAFF. J is TRBJ1-1 and V is TRBV13; 11 bases line up with TRBD1. Germline V gene data show CDR1 as PRHDT and CDR2 as FYEKMQ (reference sequence). This CDR3 is 16 amino acids long. V lost 3 bases to trimming and J lost 4 bases; unmatched junction nucleotides: 7.

The CDR3 loop reads CASSEDIYEQYF. The CDR3 DNA reads as TGTGCCAGCAGTGAAGATATCTACGAGCAGTACTTC. The V call is TRBV6-1, the J call TRBJ2-7; no clear D. This CDR3 region has 12 residues. V was pared by 1 base and J by 3 bases, with 4 bases between. The V gene's germline CDR1 is MNHNS and CDR2 SASEGT.

The V and J genes are TRBV7-2 and TRBJ2-5; D is uncertain. Trimming left V 1 base short and J 0 bases short, with 6 bases between. This CDR3 spans 14 amino acids. Germline CDR1 and CDR2: SGHTA and FQGNSA. The CDR3 is CASSLGRYQETQYF. Here the CDR3 DNA reads TGTGCCAGCAGCTTAGGCAGATACCAAGAGACCCAGTACTTC.

V and J are TRBV7-6 and TRBJ2-2, with TRBD2 matching 11 bases. Germline V gene data show CDR1 as SGHVS and CDR2 as FNYEAQ. The CDR3 spans 16 residues. The V segment lost 2 bases and the J segment 6 bases; nucleotides outside the gene matches: 5. As DNA, the CDR3 is TGTGCCAGCAGCTTACTTAGCGGGGGGGCATCCGGGGAGCTGTTTTTT. Translation: CASSLLSGGASGELFF.

V gene TRBV9 combines with J gene TRBJ2-3; D possibly corresponds to TRBD2 (5 bases). V was clipped by 0 bases and J by 0 bases, with 11 bases between them. Germline-derived CDR1 and CDR2 are SGDLS and YYNGEE. The CDR3 is made up of 16 amino acids. This CDR3 is CASSVGAAASTDTQYF. The CDR3 DNA reads TGTGCCAGCAGCGTAGGAGCAGCGGCTAGCACAGATACGCAGTATTTT.